These T cell receptor beta chains were read from a single sample in a study of blood T cell repertoires in COVID-19. Produced via immunoSEQ multiplex PCR; TCRdb's table is partial and in-frame only. The repertoire includes under 45,000 clones, roughly 85% of them detected once, and approximately 4.3% sits in the top ten. The sample comprised peripheral blood. The receptors were gathered from a man in his 60s with acute or convalescent COVID-19. The CDR3 runs from the conserved cysteine through the conserved F or W. D genes are given only for firm matches. The listing skips clone size in some rows; elsewhere it reads once, few, many or a size class.

V gene: TRBV7-9; D gene: NA; clone size: NA; CDR3 protein: CASSGQNTEAFF
V gene: TRBV4-1; D gene: NA; clone size: NA; CDR3 protein: CASSDGELSKETQYF
V gene: TRBV30; D gene: NA; clone size: NA; CDR3 protein: CAWTPSGIEAFF
V gene: TRBV19; D gene: NA; clone size: few; CDR3 protein: CASSIMTATLYGYTF
V gene: TRBV3-1/TRBV3-2; D gene: TRBD2; clone size: NA; CDR3 protein: CASSQVAGGTAWGTDTQYF
V gene: TRBV11-2; D gene: TRBD2; clone size: NA; CDR3 protein: CASSIIAGAYTDTQYF
V gene: TRBV11-2; D gene: TRBD2; clone size: few; CDR3 protein: CASSLRVAGYNEQFF
V gene: TRBV5-6; D gene: TRBD1; clone size: NA; CDR3 protein: CASSLAGTGIQETQYF
V gene: TRBV5-1; D gene: NA; clone size: NA; CDR3 protein: CASSLGPAGELFF
V gene: TRBV21-1; D gene: NA; clone size: NA; CDR3 protein: CASNSGTGHGTQYF
V gene: TRBV27; D gene: TRBD1; clone size: NA; CDR3 protein: CASMTGSTEAFF
V gene: TRBV3-1/TRBV3-2; D gene: NA; clone size: once; CDR3 protein: CASSQDQGYTEAFF
V gene: TRBV7-9; D gene: NA; clone size: few; CDR3 protein: CASSLASSLYEQYF
V gene: TRBV6-1; D gene: TRBD2; clone size: NA; CDR3 protein: CASSEFSGGLYNEQFF
V gene: TRBV18; D gene: NA; clone size: NA; CDR3 protein: CASSPAGTQETQYF
V gene: TRBV2; D gene: TRBD2; clone size: NA; CDR3 protein: CASSEPGRTTRSGGAGAPKNIQYF
V gene: TRBV19; D gene: NA; clone size: NA; CDR3 protein: CASSPDGGVGNQPQHF
V gene: TRBV19; D gene: TRBD1; clone size: NA; CDR3 protein: CASSQMRGGGSPLHF
V gene: TRBV3-1/TRBV3-2; D gene: NA; clone size: NA; CDR3 protein: CASSQARFEGDETQYF
V gene: TRBV11-3; D gene: NA; clone size: once; CDR3 protein: CASSLAGNEQYF
V gene: TRBV11-3; D gene: NA; clone size: few; CDR3 protein: CASSLDRPQEPYEQYF
V gene: TRBV5-6; D gene: NA; clone size: NA; CDR3 protein: CASSLVRDNEQFF
V gene: TRBV6-5; D gene: NA; clone size: NA; CDR3 protein: CASSLLGEDTDTQYF
V gene: TRBV2; D gene: NA; clone size: NA; CDR3 protein: CASRTLNTEAFF
V gene: TRBV6-1; D gene: NA; clone size: NA; CDR3 protein: CASSEGAGPNTEAFF
V gene: TRBV18; D gene: TRBD2; clone size: NA; CDR3 protein: CASSSQTSGGPSEYF
V gene: TRBV3-1/TRBV3-2; D gene: NA; clone size: once; CDR3 protein: CASSQGTATNEKLFF
V gene: TRBV5-6; D gene: NA; clone size: NA; CDR3 protein: CASSLQTGSQEKLFF
V gene: TRBV5-6; D gene: TRBD2; clone size: NA; CDR3 protein: CASSFGLAGGSDTQYF
V gene: TRBV9; D gene: NA; clone size: NA; CDR3 protein: CASSPLGGVRVSGNTIYF